Given below is one T cell receptor (beta chain) in context. Produced via immunoSEQ multiplex PCR; TCRdb's table is partial and in-frame only. The repertoire holds 130,000 or so clones, with about 90% as singletons. These data originate in a study of control samples from healthy donors and cancer patients. V shed 4 bases and J 0 bases; nucleotides not matched to a gene: 7. Germline V gives CDR1 SEHNR, CDR2 FQNEAQ (reference sequence). This CDR3 is built from 16 residues. The sample consisted of PBMCs. The chain has TRBV7-9 and TRBJ1-2; 8 bases line up with TRBD1. The sequence derives from a man in his fifties or sixties with head and neck cancer. The CDR3 DNA sequence: TGTGCCAGCAGCTCTTCAATGGGACAGGCTAACTATGGCTACACCTTC. As protein: CASSSSMGQANYGYTF.